This T cell receptor (beta chain) was retrieved from a study of cytomegalovirus exposure and HLA in healthy donors listed by TCRdb under 2017. With respect to the entire study: An earlier analysis of some 620 of the donors reported approximately 300 Gb of sequence data and 117 million unique TCR beta sequences obtained from some 200 million T cells. Alongside the repertoire data, information on donor age, sex, ethnicity and CMV serostatus was compiled. In a later analysis, previously published TCR beta repertoires from 600 to 850 donors were re-analyzed and high-resolution HLA genotyping was added so that TCR occurrence patterns could be studied. The number of typed donors differed by locus: 629-630 for A, B, C, DRB1 and DQB1; approximately 520 for DQA1; 606 for DPA1; and 450 to 480 for DPB1. To predict cytomegalovirus infection status, the study brought together high-throughput TCR immunosequencing, statistical association of individual TCRs with disease status, and machine learning. The study used immunosequencing to profile the T cell repertoires of more than 650 subjects and linked those repertoires to cytomegalovirus serostatus. Roughly 300 gigabases of sequencing data and approximately 93 million unique TCR sequences were included in an early release covering around 600 HLA-typed donors. In an earlier analysis of a few hundred of the donors, high-throughput TCR beta sequencing was used to judge whether each TCR beta V gene segment behaved as functional or pseudogenic. All discovery cohort repertoires had been generated using a single sequencing platform. Both class I and class II loci were covered by HLA typing, at four-digit resolution. Among 350 to 400 genotyped donors of the cohort, an average of approximately 250,000 unique TCR beta nucleotide sequences were sequenced per donor, 15% to 20% of them non-productive. Besides the first cohort of 666 subjects, a separate validation cohort made up of over 100 different subjects was used. The study aimed to test whether signatures of past pathogen exposure could be identified by cataloging public T cell receptors. A later genetic analysis used genome-wide SNP genotypes for about three fifths of the 666 donors, treating that subset as a discovery cohort. Rather than using new phenotypic data, the later analysis identified candidate immune exposures from TCR beta sequences and from how often those sequences occurred across donors. Five DR-DQ haplotypes were handled as single units for association and clustering because linkage in the cohort was strong. Among the approximately 400 genotyped donors, approximately 81% belonged to the genetic ancestry cluster associated with self-reported Caucasian donors.

From V the trimming removes 6 bases and from J it removes 4 bases, while the gene matches leave 3 bases of the junction unaccounted for. The germline V gene yields SNHLY for CDR1 and FYNNEI for CDR2. The CDR3 runs 13 residues from the cysteine to the phenylalanine. Only the CDR3 part of the read is kept: 39 bases, read in frame from the first base. General findings and caveats noted by the study authors: According to the authors, the approach could potentially be generalized to other disease states and immunological phenotypes. A further reported finding was that TCR beta sequences accurately predicted the HLA-A and HLA-B alleles for most subjects in the first cohort. In the study, some 180 TCR beta chains were listed as associated with cytomegalovirus. Roughly uniform sequencing depth across donors was assumed in presence/absence analyses, although this assumption may not hold. Only TCR beta chains were sequenced in this cohort, and the absence of alpha or paired-chain data limited detectable features. A few of the identified cytomegalovirus-associated TCR beta chains were confirmed in vitro to be specific for cytomegalovirus antigens. The classifier was reported to diagnose cytomegalovirus status with high specificity and sensitivity in both the original and validation cohorts. According to a later analysis, parvovirus B19, influenza, CMV and Epstein-Barr virus appeared linked to several top co-occurrence clusters. Around 16 rarely observed V segments, including chromosome 9 orphons, were excluded from the earlier analysis of approximately 500 of the donors because counts were too low. A group of highly shared sequence variants was considered likely to be a technical artifact of the sequencing pipeline. A later analysis associated some 17,000 TCR beta sequences with specific HLA alleles at a false discovery rate of 0.05. Because HLA typing was unavailable for some donors at each locus, only the typed subset was used in association tests. Correlated functional status among segregating V segments might reflect linkage disequilibrium, but an unknown experimental factor could not be ruled out. In a later analysis, most CMV-associated TCR beta chains were found to appear HLA-restricted, with HLA associations seemingly driven largely by CMV exposure. In a later genetic analysis, a missense DCLRE1C variant was associated with V-gene and J-gene trimming of TCR beta chains, and the association was replicated in an independent cohort. When HLA alleles, especially DR and DQ, strongly co-occurred, attributing TCR associations to individual alleles was difficult. While some public TCRs were present in many individuals, most TCR sequences turned up only very rarely across donors. For the cohort, immune exposure information was limited to CMV serostatus. Some IMGT-functional V segments, including TRBV6-2 and TRBV6-3, could not be told apart with the 87-base-pair reads, so those segments were excluded. In an earlier analysis of roughly 560 of the donors, most TCR beta V segments were observed in productive rearrangements about 90% or about 30% of the time, broadly matching IMGT annotations. Compared with equally common non-associated chains, HLA-associated TCR beta chains in a later analysis were more clonally expanded and had lower generation probabilities. Compared with the approximately 720-donor mean, donors in an Asian-associated ancestry cluster had fewer N-insertions in productive TCRs, according to a later genetic analysis. A later analysis found that TCR association rates varied across HLA loci, with DRB1 alleles showing the most associated TCRs and HLA-C alleles the fewest.

The cohort comprised some 730 healthy bone marrow donors. At the time of sampling, all cohort members were nominally healthy, though unrecorded immune exposures were likely present. The donor tested CMV seropositive, placing the donor among the approximately 290 seropositive members of the cohort. Every donor gave a peripheral blood sample, and the peripheral blood mononuclear cells from that sample were used for TCR beta sequencing. Genomic DNA extraction from the blood cell samples was performed with the Qiagen DNeasy Blood Extraction Kit. Library construction relied on the immunoSEQ multiplex PCR assay. For the multiplex PCR, a mixture combining 60 forward primers for TCR Vbeta segments and 13 reverse primers for TCR Jbeta segments was used. The CDR3 region of rearranged TCR beta genes was amplified from genomic DNA by a multiplex PCR assay. The amplified TCR beta libraries were sequenced on the Illumina HiSeq System as 87-base-pair reads. As for the authors' bioinformatics: Across the 700 or so repertoires, a later analysis counted 60 million to 90 million unique TCR beta chains, approximately 12 million of which were shared by at least two donors. To remove PCR and sequencing errors, raw reads were error-corrected and collapsed into unique sequences using a nearest-neighbor algorithm that merged closely related sequences. CDR3 sequences were aligned to IMGT reference sequences to assign V, D and J gene segments. For a sequence to be retained, a match of at least six nucleotides was required to both a V gene segment and a J gene segment. Rearrangements were classified as productive when the CDR3 lacked stop codons and remained in frame with V and J, and all other rearrangements were classified as non-productive. CDR3 was defined according to IMGT convention as the region running from the second conserved V-encoded cysteine to the conserved J-encoded phenylalanine. In an earlier analysis of some 550 of the donors, sequences lacking an unambiguous match to a single V gene segment were excluded. In an earlier analysis of a few hundred of the donors, V segments were called functional above 56.7% productive rearrangements and were called segregating when the between-donor standard deviation exceeded 5%. To diagnose cytomegalovirus status from the catalog of TCR beta chain sequences, a statistical classification framework was built. In a later analysis, TCR nucleotide sequences were compared against IMGT/GENE-DB human TR gene sequences so that V and J genes could be assigned. In a later analysis, CDR3 sequences and most-parsimonious VDJ recombination scenarios were assigned using the TCRdist pipeline. In a later analysis, each TCR beta chain was defined by its CDR3 amino acid sequence together with its V-gene family, and reads lacking a unique V-gene family were excluded. As a way to deal with suspected cross-contamination and a sequencing artifact, a later analysis dropped 450 to 700 nucleotide sequences that were highly shared and had low generation probability. For each public chain, a later analysis derived a clonal expansion index from normalized ranks of inferred template counts within each repertoire. In a later analysis, generation probabilities were computed using a VDJ recombination model fitted to out-of-frame rearrangements, and the results were checked against IGoR. A later analysis scored TCR-TCR, TCR-HLA and TCR-CMV co-occurrence with hypergeometric tests, applying a repertoire-size bias correction to TCR pairs. A later analysis estimated false discovery rates by permuting HLA or CMV assignments 20 times. In a later analysis, co-occurring TCRs were grouped with DBSCAN, and TCRdist sequence similarity was added when clustering was performed within HLA-allele-positive subsets. Co-occurrence clustering excluded repertoires with fewer than 30,000 or more than 120,000 public chains, plus five with anomalous nucleotide sharing. Here the immuneACCESS table is served through TCRdb, limited to in-frame sequences with V and J called. Missing clones are a known gap in these copies; in checked studies unresolved V genes cover under half, and the rest lacks a known reason. Clonal size and the V and J genes are those of that table, whereas D and trimming came from the DNA. This sample lists 95,000 or so clones; 81% were detected once. Approximately 4.2% of the sample lies in the top ten.

As for this clone: Its binding antigen is unknown. No much larger clone exists at a distance of one base, and base qualities are not known.

Material for sequencing was PBMCs. The source of this sequence is a woman in her sixties or seventies in good health and CMV-seropositive. In this chain, TRBV2 is recombined with TRBJ2-1; TRBD2 fits 7 bases in the junction. The CDR3 region: CASRAGEYNEQFF. The nucleotide sequence reads TGTGCCAGCAGGGCGGGAGAATACAATGAGCAGTTCTTC.